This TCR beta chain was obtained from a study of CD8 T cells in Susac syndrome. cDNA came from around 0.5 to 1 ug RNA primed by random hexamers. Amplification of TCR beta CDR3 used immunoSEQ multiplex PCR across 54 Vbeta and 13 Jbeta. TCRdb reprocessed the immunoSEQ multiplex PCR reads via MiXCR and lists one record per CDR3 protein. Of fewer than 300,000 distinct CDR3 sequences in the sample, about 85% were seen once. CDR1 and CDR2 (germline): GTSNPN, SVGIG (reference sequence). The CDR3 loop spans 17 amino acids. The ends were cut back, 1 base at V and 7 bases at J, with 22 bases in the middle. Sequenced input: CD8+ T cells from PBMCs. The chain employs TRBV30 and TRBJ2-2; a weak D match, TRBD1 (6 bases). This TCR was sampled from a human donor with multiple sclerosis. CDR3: CAWSAPPGHPSGGELFF. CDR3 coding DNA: TGTGCCTGGAGTGCACCCCCGGGACACCCAAGTGGCGGGGAGCTGTTTTTT.